Given below is one T cell receptor beta chain in context. Its antigen is not identified. Time point reported: pre-sensitization, week 0. Treatment indicated: therapeutic diphenylcyclopropenone sensitization with weekly scalp DPC. CDR3 length: 11 residues. CDR1 SGHVS and CDR2 FQNEAQ come from the germline V gene. V lost 1 base to trimming and J lost 7 bases, with 4 bases between them. These data are taken from a study of human T cells and chemical hapten exposure. Findings and limits, study-wide: Following DPC sensitization, TCRs present above 1 in 1000 frequency showed no change.

TCRdb re-derived calls from the RACE reads in MiXCR, one entry per CDR3 protein. The sample includes a few hundred thousand distinct CDR3 sequences, over 5% seen only once; the top ten take about 7.7%. The chain joins TRBV7-8 to TRBJ1-2; D is ambiguous. The sample here was whole blood, taken in connection with sensitization to the hapten diphenylcyclopropenone (DPC). The sequence was collected from a young woman with alopecia areata. Some clones in this sample may be carry-over from other donors' samples. CDR3 coding DNA: TGTGCCAGCAGCTTAGACAGTGGCTACACCTTC. Amino acid sequence: CASSLDSGYTF.